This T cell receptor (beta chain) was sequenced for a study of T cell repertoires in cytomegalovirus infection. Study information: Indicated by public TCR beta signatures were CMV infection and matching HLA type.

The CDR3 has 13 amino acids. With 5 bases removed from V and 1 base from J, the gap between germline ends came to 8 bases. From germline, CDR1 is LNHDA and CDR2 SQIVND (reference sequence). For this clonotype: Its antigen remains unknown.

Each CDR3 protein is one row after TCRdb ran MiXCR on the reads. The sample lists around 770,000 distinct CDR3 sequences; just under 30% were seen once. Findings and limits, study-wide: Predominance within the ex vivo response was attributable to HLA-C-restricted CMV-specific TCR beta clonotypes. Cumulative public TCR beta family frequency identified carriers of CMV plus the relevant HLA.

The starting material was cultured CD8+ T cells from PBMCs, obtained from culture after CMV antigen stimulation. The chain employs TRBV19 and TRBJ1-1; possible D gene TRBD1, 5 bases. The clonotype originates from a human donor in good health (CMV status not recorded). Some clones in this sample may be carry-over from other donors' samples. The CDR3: CASSGGENTEAFF. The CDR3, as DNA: TGTGCCAGTAGTGGGGGGGAGAACACTGAAGCTTTCTTT.